This TCR beta chain originates from a study of human T cells and chemical hapten exposure (dated by TCRdb to the early 2020s). With regard to the full study: For sensitization, 2% DPC in acetone was applied to a roughly 2 cm by roughly 2 cm area of upper inner arm skin. Libraries were combined into a pool for sequencing, and differences in TCR yield between samples came mainly from small differences in library volumes within the pool. Peripheral blood TCR repertoire changes were tracked in vivo in alopecia patients during primary and secondary sensitization to the hapten diphenylcyclopropenone (DPC). Patch testing was performed on the upper back with Finn chambers containing 0.01% DPC, and the patch tests were scored after 6 days according to International Contact Dermatitis Research Group standards. Throughout the study period of 20 to 25 weeks, patients also received therapeutic DPC doses to the scalp every week. Approximately 30 alopecia patients provided blood for TCR sequencing at one to four time points (pre-sensitization, 2, 6 and 24 weeks). Blood samples were taken from patients before sensitization (week 0) and then at 2, 6 and about 24 weeks after DPC sensitization. Most of the patients in the cohort were female, and the cohort covered alopecia areata with under or over 50% scalp involvement, alopecia totalis and alopecia universalis. Overall study outcomes, separate from this receptor: After repeated subsampling, the strength of the expansion versus patch-test correlation and the threshold at which it became significant changed. A positive correlation was found between the number of PT1 expanded TCRs and patch test score, with significance reached at thresholds 8, 16 and 32 but not 4. The number of TCRs above 1 in 1000 frequency did not change with DPC sensitization; there was no evidence of global repertoire structure alterations. Compared with pre-sensitization or healthy control sets, expanded TCRs formed significantly more large CDR3 similarity clusters, which is consistent with antigen-driven responses. Alopecia, a presumed autoimmune disease, was present in all patients, so the immune response of the patients might differ from that of healthy individuals.

V lost 3 bases and J lost 5 bases; the stretch between them is 11 bases long. CDR1 and CDR2, per the germline V gene, are KGHSH and LQKENI. Counted from cysteine to phenylalanine, this CDR3 has 14 amino acids. Only the CDR3 part of the read is kept: 42 bases, read in frame from the first base. Library preparation used RACE. Instrument on record: NextSeq 500. Library preparation attached unique molecular identifiers to individual cDNA molecules for quantitative, reproducible TCR counting. From each blood RNA sample, both TCR alpha and TCR beta chains were sequenced. Per the authors' processing: Samples had a median of roughly 87,000 TCRs, with a range from roughly 23,224 to 700,000. V, J and CDR3 annotation of the TCR reads was carried out using the Decombinator software suite. For the PS versus PT1 abundance plots, all samples were subsampled to the same number of TCRs (28,000). Expanded TCRs were defined as absent before sensitization and observed at least eight times at the 2-week time point. TCRdb reprocessing: public reads trimmed at Q25 with fastp, clones called with MiXCR, in-frame beta chains kept. CDR3 protein sequences are deduplicated, and each keeps its most common genes and DNA. TCRdb, not the original authors, processed these V and J calls. This sample gives 42,000 or so distinct CDR3 sequences in total; 8.5% to 10% of them show up just once. The ten largest make up 15% of the sample.

This clonotype was picked up many times. No cognate antigen has been identified for it. The sample holds no much larger clone one base away, and base qualities are not on file. Taken with the paper, the label for time point translates to: patch test 2, 6 weeks after DPC sensitization. In light of the paper, this sample's treatment or condition label describes: therapeutic diphenylcyclopropenone sensitization with weekly scalp DPC. Blood at each patch-test visit was drawn before the patch test was applied. To be eligible, patients had to be aged 18 to 70, diagnosed with alopecia and judged suitable for DPC therapy, while pregnant patients were excluded. Unfractionated whole blood was collected in Tempus Blood RNA tubes, and total RNA was extracted from that blood.

The chain uses TRBV18 and TRBJ1-3, with the D segment identity uncertain. The receptor's source is a middle-aged woman with alopecia areata. Some clones in this sample may be carry-over from other donors' samples. The input for sequencing was whole blood, taken in connection with sensitization to the hapten diphenylcyclopropenone (DPC). The base sequence is TGTGCCAGCTCACCGGATGAGGAAAGAAACACCATATATTTT. Its protein is CASSPDEERNTIYF.